Described below is a single T cell receptor (beta chain) sequence and its context. Its antigen is currently unknown. Germline V lookup: CDR1 MDHEN, CDR2 SYDVKM. Trimming took 2 bases from V and 6 from J; bases not matched to a gene: 2. The CDR3 extends over 15 amino acids. This entry belongs to a study of OX40 agonist ivuxolimab in advanced cancers. Study-wide results and limits: Average numbers of expanded clones were greater in CD8+ T cells than in CD4+. Some nonresponders additionally presented with little normalized T-cell clonal expansion. The antigen specificity of the peripheral T cells (those that were expanded) was not determined.

The sampling schedule covered blood at baseline, cycle 4 day 1, and cycle 7 day 1. Here immunoSEQ multiplex PCR was the method, and the copy in TCRdb shows in-frame clones only, minus some. The sample contains some 60,000 clones, around 87% of which appear only once. The sequence was collected from an adult with an advanced solid tumor such as melanoma, head and neck, liver or kidney cancer. This sequence joins TRBV28 and TRBJ2-1; 12 bases line up with TRBD2. The source was CD4+ or CD8+ T cells sorted from blood, collected in a trial of the OX40 agonist ivuxolimab. The CDR3: CASSLRGLAGNEQFF. The CDR3 coding sequence is TGTGCCAGCAGTTTACGGGGACTAGCGGGCAATGAGCAGTTCTTC.